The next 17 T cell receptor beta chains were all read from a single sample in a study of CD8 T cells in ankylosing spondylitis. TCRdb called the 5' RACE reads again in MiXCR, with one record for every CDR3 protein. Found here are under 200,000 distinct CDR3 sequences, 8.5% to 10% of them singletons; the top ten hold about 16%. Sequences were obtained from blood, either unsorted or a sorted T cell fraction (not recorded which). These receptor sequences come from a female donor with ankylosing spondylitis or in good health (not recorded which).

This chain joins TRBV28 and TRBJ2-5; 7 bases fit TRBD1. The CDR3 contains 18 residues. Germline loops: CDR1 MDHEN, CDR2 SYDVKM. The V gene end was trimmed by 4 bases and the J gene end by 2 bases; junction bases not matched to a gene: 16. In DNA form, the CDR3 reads TGTGCCAGCAGTTGGGGCAACAGGGGTTGGGGACAACAAGAGACCCAGTACTTC. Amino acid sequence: CASSWGNRGWGQQETQYF.

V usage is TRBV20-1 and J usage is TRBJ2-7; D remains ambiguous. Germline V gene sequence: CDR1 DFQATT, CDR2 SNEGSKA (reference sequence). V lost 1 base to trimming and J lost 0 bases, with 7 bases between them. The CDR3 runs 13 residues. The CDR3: CSARGLNSYEQYF. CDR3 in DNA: TGCAGTGCTAGAGGCCTTAACTCCTACGAGCAGTACTTC.

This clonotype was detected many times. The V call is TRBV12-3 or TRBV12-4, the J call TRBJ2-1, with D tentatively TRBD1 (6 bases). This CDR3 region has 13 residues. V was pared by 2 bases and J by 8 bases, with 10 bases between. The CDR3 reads CASSLNRVDEQFF. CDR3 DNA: TGTGCCAGCAGTTTAAACAGGGTGGATGAGCAGTTCTTC.

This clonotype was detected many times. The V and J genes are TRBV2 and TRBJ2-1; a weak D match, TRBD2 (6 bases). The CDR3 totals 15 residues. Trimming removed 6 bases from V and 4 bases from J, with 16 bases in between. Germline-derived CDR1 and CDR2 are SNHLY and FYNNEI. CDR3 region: CASSQTGDFYNEQFF. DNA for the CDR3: TGTGCCAGCAGCCAAACCGGGGACTTTTACAATGAGCAGTTCTTC. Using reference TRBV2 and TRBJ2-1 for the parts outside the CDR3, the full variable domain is EPEVTQTPSHQVTQMGQEVILRCVPISNHLYFYWYRQILGQKVEFLVSFYNNEISEKSEIFDDQFSVERPDGSNFTLKIRSTKLEDSAMYFCASSQTGDFYNEQFFGPGTRLTVL.

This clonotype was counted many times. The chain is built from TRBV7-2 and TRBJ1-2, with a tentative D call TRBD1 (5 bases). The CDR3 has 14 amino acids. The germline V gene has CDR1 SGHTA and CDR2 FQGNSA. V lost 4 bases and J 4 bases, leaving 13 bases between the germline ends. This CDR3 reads CASSWGDGSYGYTF. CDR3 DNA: TGTGCCAGCAGCTGGGGCGACGGGTCCTATGGCTACACCTTC.

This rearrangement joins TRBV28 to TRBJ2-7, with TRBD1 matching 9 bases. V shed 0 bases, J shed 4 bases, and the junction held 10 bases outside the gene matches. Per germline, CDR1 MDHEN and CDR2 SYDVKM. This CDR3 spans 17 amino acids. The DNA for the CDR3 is TGTGCCAGCAGTTTATGGGGTTTCCGGGACAGGGAGTACGAGCAGTACTTC. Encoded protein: CASSLWGFRDREYEQYF.

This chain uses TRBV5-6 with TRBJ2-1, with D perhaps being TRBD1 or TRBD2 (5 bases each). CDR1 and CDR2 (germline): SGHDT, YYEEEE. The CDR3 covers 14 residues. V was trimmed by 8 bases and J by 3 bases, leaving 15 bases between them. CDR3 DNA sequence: TGTGCCAGTGACAGCTGGGGAGTCTACAATGAGCAGTTCTTC. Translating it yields CASDSWGVYNEQFF.

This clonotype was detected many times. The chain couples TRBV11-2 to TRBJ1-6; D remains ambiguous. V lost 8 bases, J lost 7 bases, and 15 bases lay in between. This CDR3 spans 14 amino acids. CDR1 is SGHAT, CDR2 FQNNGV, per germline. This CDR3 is CASRPQRPNSPLHF. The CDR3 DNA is TGTGCCAGCCGTCCTCAGCGGCCGAATTCACCCCTCCACTTT.

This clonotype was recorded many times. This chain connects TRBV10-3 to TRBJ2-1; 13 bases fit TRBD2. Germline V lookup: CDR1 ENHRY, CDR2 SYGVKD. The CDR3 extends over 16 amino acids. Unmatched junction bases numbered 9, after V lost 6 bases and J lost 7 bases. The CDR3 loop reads CAIRGDRTSGRNEQFF. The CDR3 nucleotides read TGTGCCATCAGGGGTGATAGGACTAGCGGGAGAAATGAGCAGTTCTTC.

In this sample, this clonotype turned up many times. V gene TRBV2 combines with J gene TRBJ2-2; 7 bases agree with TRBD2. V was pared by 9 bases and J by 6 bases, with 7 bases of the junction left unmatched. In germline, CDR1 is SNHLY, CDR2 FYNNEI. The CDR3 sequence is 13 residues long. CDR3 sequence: CARQREVAGELFF. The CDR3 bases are TGTGCCAGACAGCGGGAAGTAGCCGGGGAGCTGTTTTTT. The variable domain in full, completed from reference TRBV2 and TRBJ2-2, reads EPEVTQTPSHQVTQMGQEVILRCVPISNHLYFYWYRQILGQKVEFLVSFYNNEISEKSEIFDDQFSVERPDGSNFTLKIRSTKLEDSAMYFCARQREVAGELFFGEGSRLTVL.

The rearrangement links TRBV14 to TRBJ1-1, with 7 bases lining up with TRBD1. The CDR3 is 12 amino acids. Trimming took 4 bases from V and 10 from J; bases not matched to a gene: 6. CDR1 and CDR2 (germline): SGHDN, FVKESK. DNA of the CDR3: TGTGCCAGCAGCCCGACAGGGATCGGAGCTTTCTTT. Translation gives CASSPTGIGAFF.

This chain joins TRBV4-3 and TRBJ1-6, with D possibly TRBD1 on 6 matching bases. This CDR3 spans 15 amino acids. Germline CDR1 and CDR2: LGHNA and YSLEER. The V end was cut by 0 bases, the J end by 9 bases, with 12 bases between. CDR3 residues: CASSQDVGGGSPLHF. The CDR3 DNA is TGCGCCAGCAGCCAAGATGTGGGAGGGGGTTCACCCCTCCACTTT.

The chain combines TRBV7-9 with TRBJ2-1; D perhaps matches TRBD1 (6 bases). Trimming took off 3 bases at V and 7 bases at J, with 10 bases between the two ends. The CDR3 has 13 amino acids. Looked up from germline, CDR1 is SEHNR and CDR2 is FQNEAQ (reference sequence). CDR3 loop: CASSFSRGNEQFF. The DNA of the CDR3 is TGTGCCAGCAGCTTTAGCAGGGGAAATGAGCAGTTCTTC.

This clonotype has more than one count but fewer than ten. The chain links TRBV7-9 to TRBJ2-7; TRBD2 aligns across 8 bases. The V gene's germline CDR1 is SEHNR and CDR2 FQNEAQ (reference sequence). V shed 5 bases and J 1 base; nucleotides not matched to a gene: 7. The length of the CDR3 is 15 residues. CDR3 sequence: CASSVGTRRSYEQYF. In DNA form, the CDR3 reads TGTGCCAGCAGCGTCGGGACTAGAAGGTCCTACGAGCAGTACTTC.

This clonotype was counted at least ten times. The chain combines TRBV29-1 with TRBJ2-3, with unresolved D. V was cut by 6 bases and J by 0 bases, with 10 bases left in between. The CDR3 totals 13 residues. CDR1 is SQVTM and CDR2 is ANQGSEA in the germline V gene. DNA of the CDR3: TGCAGCGTCTACCCCGAAAGCACAGATACGCAGTATTTT. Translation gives CSVYPESTDTQYF.

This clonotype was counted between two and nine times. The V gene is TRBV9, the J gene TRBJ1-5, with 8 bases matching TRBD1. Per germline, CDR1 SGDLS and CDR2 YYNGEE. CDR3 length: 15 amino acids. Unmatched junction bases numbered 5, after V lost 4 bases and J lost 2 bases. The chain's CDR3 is CASSPQDRGNQPQHF. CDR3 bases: TGTGCCAGCAGCCCTCAGGACAGGGGCAATCAGCCCCAGCATTTT.

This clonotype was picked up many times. Here the CDR3 reads CASSQELSGANTGELFF. The CDR3 region has the DNA TGCGCCAGCAGCCAAGAACTTAGCGGCGCGAACACCGGGGAGCTGTTTTTT. This chain uses TRBV4-3 with TRBJ2-2, with D perhaps TRBD2 (6 bases). The CDR3 loop spans 17 amino acids. Germline V gives CDR1 LGHNA, CDR2 YSLEER. V was pared by 0 bases and J by 0 bases, with 11 bases between.